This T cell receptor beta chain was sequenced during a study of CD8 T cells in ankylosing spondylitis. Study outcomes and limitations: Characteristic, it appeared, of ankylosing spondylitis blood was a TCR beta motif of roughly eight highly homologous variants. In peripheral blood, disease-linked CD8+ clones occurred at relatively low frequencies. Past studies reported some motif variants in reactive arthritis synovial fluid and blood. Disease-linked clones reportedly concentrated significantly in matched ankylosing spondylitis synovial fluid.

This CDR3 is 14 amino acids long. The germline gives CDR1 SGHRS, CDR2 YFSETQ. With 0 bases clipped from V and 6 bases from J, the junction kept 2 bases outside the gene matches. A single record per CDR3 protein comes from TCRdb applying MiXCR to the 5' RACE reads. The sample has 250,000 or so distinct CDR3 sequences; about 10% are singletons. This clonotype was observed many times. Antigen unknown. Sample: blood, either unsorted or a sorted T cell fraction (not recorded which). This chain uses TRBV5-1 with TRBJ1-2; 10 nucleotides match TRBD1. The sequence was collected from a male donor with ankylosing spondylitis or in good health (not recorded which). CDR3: CASSLGTGGNGYTF. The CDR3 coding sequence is TGCGCCAGCAGCTTGGGGACAGGGGGAAATGGCTACACCTTC. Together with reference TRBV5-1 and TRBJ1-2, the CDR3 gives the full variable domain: KAGVTQTPRYLIKTRGQQVTLSCSPISGHRSVSWYQQTPGQGLQFLFEYFSETQRNKGNFPGRFSGRQFSNSRSEMNVSTLELGDSALYLCASSLGTGGNGYTFGSGTRLTVV.